The 9 T cell receptor beta chains reported below all come from one sample, sequenced in a study of technical replicates of blood from several donors. Libraries were prepared by immunoSEQ multiplex PCR; TCRdb keeps only in-frame clonotypes and omits some of them. The sample records just over 75,000 clones, approximately 93% being singletons. Sequences were obtained from T cells isolated from PBMCs. Receptor source: a human donor in good health.

The chain uses TRBV29-1 and TRBJ1-2, with D perhaps TRBD1 (6 bases). V lost 4 bases and J lost 8, with 11 bases in between. The CDR3 is 11 amino acids. Germline values: CDR1 SQVTM, CDR2 ANQGSEA. DNA for the CDR3: TGCAGCGTTGTACAGGGTGGGGGCTACACCTTC. Translating gives CSVVQGGGYTF.

The chain is built from TRBV28 and TRBJ2-2, with 10 bases matching TRBD2. V shed 6 bases, J shed 6 bases, and the junction held 7 bases outside the gene matches. The CDR3 loop spans 15 amino acids. The germline V gene encodes CDR1 MDHEN and CDR2 SYDVKM. CDR3: CASRFPSGSAGELFF. CDR3 nucleotides: TGTGCCAGCAGATTTCCTAGCGGGAGTGCCGGGGAGCTGTTTTTT.

This chain joins TRBV4-1 and TRBJ2-3, with unresolved D. The V and J ends lost 1 base and 0 bases respectively, with 11 bases between them. Germline V gene sequence: CDR1 MGHRA, CDR2 YSYEKL. This CDR3 has 16 amino acids. CDR3 DNA: TGCGCCAGCAGCCAAGTTTACTCGACTAGCACAGATACGCAGTATTTT. Translated: CASSQVYSTSTDTQYF.

The V and J genes are TRBV28 and TRBJ1-1; D is unclear. The CDR3 is 12 amino acids. Germline loops: CDR1 MDHEN, CDR2 SYDVKM. V gave up 3 bases and J gave up 1 base, with 3 bases separating them. CDR3: CASSLRNTEAFF. As DNA, the CDR3 is TGTGCCAGCAGTTTGCGGAACACTGAAGCTTTCTTT.

The genes are TRBV4-3 and TRBJ2-7; no firm D call. The CDR3 runs 13 residues. The germline V gene encodes CDR1 LGHNA and CDR2 YSLEER. Trimming shortened V by 1 base and J by 6 bases, and 10 bases separated the two germline ends. The CDR3 sequence is CASSQVPISEQYF. The DNA for the CDR3 is TGCGCCAGCAGCCAAGTACCGATCAGCGAGCAGTACTTC.

The V call is TRBV2, the J call TRBJ1-4; 7 positions agree with TRBD1. Germline V gene sequence: CDR1 SNHLY, CDR2 FYNNEI. The ends lost 7 bases at V and 4 bases at J; junction bases unmatched: 6. The CDR3 runs to 14 residues. CDR3 bases: TGTGCCAGCATTCGAGACAGGGATAATGAAAAACTGTTTTTT. It translates to CASIRDRDNEKLFF.

The chain uses TRBV15 and TRBJ1-2; 7 bases are a match to TRBD1. The V and J ends lost 0 bases and 4 bases, in that order; junction bases with no gene match: 2. Germline lookup yields CDR1 LNHNV and CDR2 YYDKDF (reference sequence). The CDR3 is 14 amino acids. CDR3 nucleotide sequence: TGTGCCACCAGCAGAGAAGGGACAGTCTATGGCTACACCTTC. Protein: CATSREGTVYGYTF.

V and J are TRBV10-2 and TRBJ2-2, with 12 bases that match TRBD2. Trimming at V came to 10 bases and at J to 2 bases, leaving 8 bases not matched to a gene. The CDR3 spans 16 residues. CDR1 and CDR2 from the germline V gene are WSHSY and SAAADI. As DNA, the CDR3 is TGCGCCACCAAGACTAGCGGGAGACGAAACACCGGGGAGCTGTTTTTT. As protein: CATKTSGRRNTGELFF.

The chain carries TRBV28 and TRBJ2-5, with D perhaps TRBD1 (6 bases). Trimming left V 2 bases short and J 2 bases short, with 12 bases between. The germline V gene has CDR1 MDHEN and CDR2 SYDVKM. The CDR3 runs to 15 residues. This CDR3 is CASSLPTGAQETQYF. The CDR3, as DNA: TGTGCCAGCAGTTTACCGACAGGCGCGCAAGAGACCCAGTACTTC.